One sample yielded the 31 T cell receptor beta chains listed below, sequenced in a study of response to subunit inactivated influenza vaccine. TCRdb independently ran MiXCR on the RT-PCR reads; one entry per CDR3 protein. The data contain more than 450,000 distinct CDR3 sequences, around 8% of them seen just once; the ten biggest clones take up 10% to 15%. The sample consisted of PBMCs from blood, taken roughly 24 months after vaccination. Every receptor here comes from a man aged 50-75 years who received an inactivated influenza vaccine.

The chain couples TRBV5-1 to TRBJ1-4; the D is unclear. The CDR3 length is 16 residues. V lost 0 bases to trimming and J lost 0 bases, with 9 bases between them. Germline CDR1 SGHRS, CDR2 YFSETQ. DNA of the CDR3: TGCGCCAGCAGCTTGGCCCAAGTTGCAACTAATGAAAAACTGTTTTTT. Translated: CASSLAQVATNEKLFF.

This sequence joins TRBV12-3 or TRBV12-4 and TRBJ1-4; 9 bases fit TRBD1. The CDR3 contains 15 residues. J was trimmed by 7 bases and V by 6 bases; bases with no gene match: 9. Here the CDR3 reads CASSIPGQGVEKLFF. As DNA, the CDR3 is TGTGCCAGCAGCATACCGGGACAGGGAGTTGAAAAACTGTTTTTT.

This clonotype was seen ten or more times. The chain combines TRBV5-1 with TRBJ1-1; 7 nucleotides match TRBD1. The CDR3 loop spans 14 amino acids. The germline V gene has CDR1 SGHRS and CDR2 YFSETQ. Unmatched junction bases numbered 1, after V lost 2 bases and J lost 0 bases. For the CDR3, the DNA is TGCGCCAGCAGCTTCAGGGGGATGAACACTGAAGCTTTCTTT. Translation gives CASSFRGMNTEAFF.

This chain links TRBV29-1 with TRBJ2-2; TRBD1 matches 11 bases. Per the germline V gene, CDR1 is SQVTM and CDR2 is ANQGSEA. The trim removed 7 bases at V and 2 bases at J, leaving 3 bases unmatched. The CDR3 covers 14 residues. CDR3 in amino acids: CSGTGGPNTGELFF. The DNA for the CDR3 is TGCAGCGGGACAGGGGGCCCTAACACCGGGGAGCTGTTTTTT.

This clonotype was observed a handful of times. The CDR3 is CSARGPYGREQFF. The CDR3 DNA follows: TGCAGTGCTAGAGGACCGTACGGGAGGGAGCAGTTCTTC. The rearrangement uses TRBV20-1 and TRBJ2-1; 7 bases agree with TRBD2. Germline CDR1 and CDR2: DFQATT and SNEGSKA (reference sequence). V shed 1 base, J shed 10 bases, and the junction held 7 bases outside the gene matches. The CDR3 contains 13 residues.

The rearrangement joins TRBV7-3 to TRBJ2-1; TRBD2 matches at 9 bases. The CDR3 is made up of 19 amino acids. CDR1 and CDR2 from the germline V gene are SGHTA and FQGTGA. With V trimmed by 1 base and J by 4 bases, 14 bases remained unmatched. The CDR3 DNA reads TGTGCCAGCAGCTTAATGACCAGCGGGAGGCCCCCAAGATACAATGAGCAGTTCTTC. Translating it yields CASSLMTSGRPPRYNEQFF.

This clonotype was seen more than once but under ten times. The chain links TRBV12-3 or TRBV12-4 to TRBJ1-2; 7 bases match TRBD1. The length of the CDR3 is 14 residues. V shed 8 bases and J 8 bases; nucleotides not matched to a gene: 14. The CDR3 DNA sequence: TGTGCCAGCGGCAGAAGACAGGGAGAAGAAGGCTACACCTTC. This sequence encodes CASGRRQGEEGYTF.

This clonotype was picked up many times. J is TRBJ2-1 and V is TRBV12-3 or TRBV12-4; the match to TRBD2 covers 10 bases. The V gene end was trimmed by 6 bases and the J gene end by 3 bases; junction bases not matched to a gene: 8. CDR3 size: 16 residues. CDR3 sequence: CASSSSSGRGYNEQFF. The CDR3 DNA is TGTGCCAGCAGCTCTTCTAGCGGGAGAGGCTACAATGAGCAGTTCTTC.

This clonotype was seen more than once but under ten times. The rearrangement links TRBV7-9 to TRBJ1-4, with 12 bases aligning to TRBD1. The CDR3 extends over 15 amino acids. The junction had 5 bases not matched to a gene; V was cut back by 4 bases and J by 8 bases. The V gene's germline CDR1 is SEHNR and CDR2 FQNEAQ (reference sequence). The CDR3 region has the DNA TGTGCCAGCAGCTCGGGACAGGGGGCGAGCGAAAAACTGTTTTTT. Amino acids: CASSSGQGASEKLFF.

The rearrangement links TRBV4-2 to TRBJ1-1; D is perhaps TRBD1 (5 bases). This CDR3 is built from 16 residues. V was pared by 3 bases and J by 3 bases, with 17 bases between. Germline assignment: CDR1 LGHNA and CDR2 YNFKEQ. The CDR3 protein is CASSHGNQGTDTEAFF. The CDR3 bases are TGTGCCAGCAGCCACGGCAACCAGGGTACGGACACTGAAGCTTTCTTT.

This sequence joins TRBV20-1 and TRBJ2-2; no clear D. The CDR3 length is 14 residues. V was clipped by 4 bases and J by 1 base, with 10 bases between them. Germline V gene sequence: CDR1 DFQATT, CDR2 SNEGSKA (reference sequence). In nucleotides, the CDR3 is TGCAGTGCTATTAGGACGGAGAACACCGGGGAGCTGTTTTTT. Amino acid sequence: CSAIRTENTGELFF.

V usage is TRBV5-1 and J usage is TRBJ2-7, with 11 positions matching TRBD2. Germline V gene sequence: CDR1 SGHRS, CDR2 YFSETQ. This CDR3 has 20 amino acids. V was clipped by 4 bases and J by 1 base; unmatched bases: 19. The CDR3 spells CASSTTPGTSGTRGSYEQYF. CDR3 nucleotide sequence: TGCGCCAGCAGCACGACCCCCGGGACTAGCGGCACCCGGGGGTCCTACGAGCAGTACTTC.

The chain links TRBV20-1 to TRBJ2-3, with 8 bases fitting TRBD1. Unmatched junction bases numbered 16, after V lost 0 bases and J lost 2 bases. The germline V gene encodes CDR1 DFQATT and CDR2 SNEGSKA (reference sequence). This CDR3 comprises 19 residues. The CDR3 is CSARDDRGGAGYFTDTQYF. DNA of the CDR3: TGCAGTGCTAGAGATGACAGGGGTGGGGCGGGATATTTCACAGATACGCAGTATTTT.

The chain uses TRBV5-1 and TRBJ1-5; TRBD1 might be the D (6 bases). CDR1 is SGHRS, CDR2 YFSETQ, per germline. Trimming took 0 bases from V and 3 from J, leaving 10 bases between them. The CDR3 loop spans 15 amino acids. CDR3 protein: CASSLGQADNQPQHF. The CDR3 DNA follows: TGCGCCAGCAGCTTGGGACAGGCCGACAATCAGCCCCAGCATTTT.

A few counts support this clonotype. CDR3 nucleotides: TGTGCCAGCAGCCAACAGACAGGGGGAGTTGGAGATACGCAGTATTTT. It specifies CASSQQTGGVGDTQYF. This chain uses TRBV3-1 with TRBJ2-3; 9 bases map to TRBD1. V lost 2 bases and J lost 5; bases outside the gene matches: 8. Germline V gene data show CDR1 as LGHDT and CDR2 as YNNKEL (reference sequence). This CDR3 has 16 amino acids.

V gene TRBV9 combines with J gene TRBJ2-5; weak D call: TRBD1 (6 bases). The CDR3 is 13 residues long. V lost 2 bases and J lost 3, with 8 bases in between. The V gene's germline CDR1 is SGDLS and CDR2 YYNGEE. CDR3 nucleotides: TGTGCCAGCAGCGTTGCAGGGGAAGAGACCCAGTACTTC. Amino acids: CASSVAGEETQYF.

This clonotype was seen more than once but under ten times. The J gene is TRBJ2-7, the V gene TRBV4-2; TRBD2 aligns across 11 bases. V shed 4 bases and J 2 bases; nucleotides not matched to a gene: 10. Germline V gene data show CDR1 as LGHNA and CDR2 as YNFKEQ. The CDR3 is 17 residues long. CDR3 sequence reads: CASSRGIRLAGTYEQYF. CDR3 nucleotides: TGTGCCAGCAGCCGGGGGATTCGACTAGCGGGGACCTACGAGCAGTACTTC.

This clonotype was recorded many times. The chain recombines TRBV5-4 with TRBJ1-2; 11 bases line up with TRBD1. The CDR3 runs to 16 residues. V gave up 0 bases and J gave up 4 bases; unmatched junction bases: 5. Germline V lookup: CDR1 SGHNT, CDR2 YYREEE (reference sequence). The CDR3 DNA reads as TGTGCCAGCAGCTTGGCCTTGGGGACAGGGGGCTATGGCTACACCTTC. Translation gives CASSLALGTGGYGYTF.

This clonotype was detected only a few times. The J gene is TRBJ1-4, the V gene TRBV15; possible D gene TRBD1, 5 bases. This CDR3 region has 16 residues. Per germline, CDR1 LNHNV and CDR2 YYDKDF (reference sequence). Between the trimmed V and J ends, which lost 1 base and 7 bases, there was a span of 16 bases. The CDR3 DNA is TGTGCCACCAGCAGAGGACGAGGGGCTATACGTGAAAAACTGTTTTTT. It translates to CATSRGRGAIREKLFF.

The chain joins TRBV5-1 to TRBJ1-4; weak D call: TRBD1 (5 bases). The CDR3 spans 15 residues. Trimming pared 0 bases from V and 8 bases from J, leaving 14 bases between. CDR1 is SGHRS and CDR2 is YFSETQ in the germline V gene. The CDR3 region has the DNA TGCGCCAGCAGCTTGGGGGTCAGGGACGGGGAAAAACTGTTTTTT. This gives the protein CASSLGVRDGEKLFF.

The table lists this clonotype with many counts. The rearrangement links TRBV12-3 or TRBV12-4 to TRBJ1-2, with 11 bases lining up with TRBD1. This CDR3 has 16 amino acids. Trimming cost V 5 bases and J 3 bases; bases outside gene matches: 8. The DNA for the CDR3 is TGTGCCAGCAGTCTAGGACGGACAGGGGGCGACTATGGCTACACCTTC. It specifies CASSLGRTGGDYGYTF.

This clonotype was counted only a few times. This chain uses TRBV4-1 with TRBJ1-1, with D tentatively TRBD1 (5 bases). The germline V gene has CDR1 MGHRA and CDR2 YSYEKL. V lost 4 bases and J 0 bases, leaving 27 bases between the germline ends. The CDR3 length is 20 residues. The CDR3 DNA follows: TGCGCCAGCAGCCCCCGGCACGGGTCTGGCAGGGCCACCCTGAACACTGAAGCTTTCTTT. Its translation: CASSPRHGSGRATLNTEAFF.

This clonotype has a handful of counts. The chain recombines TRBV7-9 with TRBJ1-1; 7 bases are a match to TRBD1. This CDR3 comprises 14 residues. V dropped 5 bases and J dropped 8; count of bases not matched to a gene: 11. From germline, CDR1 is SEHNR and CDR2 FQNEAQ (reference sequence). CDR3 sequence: CASSKNQGGSEAFF. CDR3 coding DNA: TGTGCCAGCAGCAAAAACCAGGGGGGGAGCGAAGCTTTCTTT.

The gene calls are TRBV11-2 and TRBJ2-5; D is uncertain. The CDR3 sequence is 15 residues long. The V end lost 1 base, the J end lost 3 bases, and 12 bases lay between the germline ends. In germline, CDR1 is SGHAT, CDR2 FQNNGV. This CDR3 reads CASSLATWGKETQYF. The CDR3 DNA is TGTGCCAGCAGCTTAGCAACTTGGGGTAAAGAGACCCAGTACTTC.

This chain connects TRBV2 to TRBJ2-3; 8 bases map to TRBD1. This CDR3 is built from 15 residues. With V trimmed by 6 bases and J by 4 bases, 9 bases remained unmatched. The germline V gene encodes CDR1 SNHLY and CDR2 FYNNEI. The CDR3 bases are TGTGCCAGCAGCCCGGACAGGGTAATCGCAGATACGCAGTATTTT. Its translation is CASSPDRVIADTQYF.

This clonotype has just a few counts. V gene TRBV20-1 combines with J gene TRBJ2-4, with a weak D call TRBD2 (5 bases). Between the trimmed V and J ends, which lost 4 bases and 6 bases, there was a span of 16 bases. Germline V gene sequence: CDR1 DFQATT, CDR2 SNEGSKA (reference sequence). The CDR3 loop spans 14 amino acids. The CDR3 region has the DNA TGCAGTGCTATGAAAAGCGGAATCAGAAACATTCAGTACTTC. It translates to CSAMKSGIRNIQYF.

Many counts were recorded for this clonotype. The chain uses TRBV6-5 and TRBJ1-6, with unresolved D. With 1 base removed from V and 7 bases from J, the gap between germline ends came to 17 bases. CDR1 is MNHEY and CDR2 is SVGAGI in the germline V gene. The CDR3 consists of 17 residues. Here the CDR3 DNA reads TGTGCCAGCAGTTACTACTCGCCTTCGACGGGAAATTCACCCCTCCACTTT. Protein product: CASSYYSPSTGNSPLHF.

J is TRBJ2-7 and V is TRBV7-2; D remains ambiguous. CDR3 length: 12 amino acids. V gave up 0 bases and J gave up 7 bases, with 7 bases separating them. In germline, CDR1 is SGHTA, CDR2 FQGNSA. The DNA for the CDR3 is TGTGCCAGCAGCTTAGCCATATCGGAGCAGTACTTC. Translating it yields CASSLAISEQYF.

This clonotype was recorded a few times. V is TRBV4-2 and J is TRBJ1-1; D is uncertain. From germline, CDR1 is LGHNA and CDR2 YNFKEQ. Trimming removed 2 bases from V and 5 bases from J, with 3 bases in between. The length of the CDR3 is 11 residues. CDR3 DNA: TGTGCCAGCAGCCAACAAACTGAAGCTTTCTTT. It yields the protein CASSQQTEAFF.

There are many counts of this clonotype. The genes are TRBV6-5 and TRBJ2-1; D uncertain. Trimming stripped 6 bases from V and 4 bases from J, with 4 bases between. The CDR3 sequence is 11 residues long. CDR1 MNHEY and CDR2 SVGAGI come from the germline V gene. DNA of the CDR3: TGTGCCAGCAGAGAATACAATGAGCAGTTCTTC. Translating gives CASREYNEQFF.

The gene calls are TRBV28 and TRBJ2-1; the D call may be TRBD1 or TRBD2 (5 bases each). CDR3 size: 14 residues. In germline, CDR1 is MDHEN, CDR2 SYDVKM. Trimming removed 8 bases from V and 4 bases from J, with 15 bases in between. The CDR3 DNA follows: TGTGCCAGCGCCGTGGTTGGGGGTTACAATGAGCAGTTCTTC. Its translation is CASAVVGGYNEQFF.